This T cell receptor (beta chain) was profiled in a study of T cell responses to AZD1222 COVID-19 vaccine. Study findings and constraints: Clonal diversity was possibly underestimated, and the donors were mostly white British, with more females.

Germline trimming cut 3 bases from V and 11 bases from J; bases unmatched to any gene: 8. The CDR3 totals 13 residues. Germline CDR1 and CDR2: SEHNR and FQNEAQ (reference sequence). Remarks on this clone: The target antigen is unknown.

Pooling of second doses given at about 4 or about 12 weeks was done. Method: immunoSEQ multiplex PCR; TCRdb's copy keeps in-frame clones and lacks some. The data hold 150,000 to 200,000 clones, with 91% observed a single time. The chain couples TRBV7-9 to TRBJ1-1; TRBD1 matches at 8 bases. Source: peripheral blood, taken 28 days after the second AZD1222 dose. This clonotype originated in an adult who received the AZD1222 COVID-19 vaccine. In nucleotides, the CDR3 is TGTGCCAGCAGCTTCACAGGGGGACGAAACGCTTTCTTT. Protein: CASSFTGGRNAFF.